What follows describes a single T cell receptor (beta chain). It has no known antigen specificity. No base qualities exist here, and no much larger clone lies one base off it. The donors were healthy, HIV-negative adults who had no recently reported acute infections or vaccinations. Every donor was a Caucasian adult residing in Nashville, Tennessee, USA. CD4+ T cells were enriched through magnetic negative selection, after which naive cells were positively selected on CD45RA and the remaining negative fraction served as the memory subset. After blood collection by leukapheresis, PBMCs were isolated using Ficoll-Histopaque density gradient centrifugation and then cryopreserved in the vapor phase of liquid nitrogen. Analytical flow cytometry was used to check the purity and quantity of every magnetically sorted T cell population. From each sorted fraction, genomic DNA was isolated and quantified by UV absorbance on a Nanodrop 2000c.

This record belongs to a study of shared clonotypes between healthy human individuals (dated by TCRdb to the early 2020s). For the study in its entirety: Two women and a few men aged 18 to 49 years were included in the cohort. For each donor, CD4 naive and CD4 memory were each run on three plates, CD8 naive on two plates, and CD8 memory on one plate. Per donor, leukapheresis produced somewhere between about 0.8 and 9 billion PBMCs. To estimate repertoire size and how much clonotypes are shared between individuals, the study performed deep sequencing of blood TCR repertoires from about five healthy adults. To increase sequencing depth and limit assay-specific biases, TCR repertoire library preparation and sequencing were carried out by different laboratories using diverse techniques.

Using the deep immunoSEQ assay, TCR CDR3 regions were amplified from genomic DNA by multiplex PCR. Extracted genomic DNA from each cell subset was distributed evenly across all wells of several immunoSEQ 96-well plates, and each plate was treated as a replicate. Each replicate PCR for sorted subsets received about 210 ng genomic DNA, equal to roughly 33,000 T cell genomes. Purified libraries were quantified with a Qubit 3.0 fluorometer, sized on a Bioanalyzer 2100, and re-quantified with the KAPA Library Quantification kit. Each immunoSEQ 96-well plate was sequenced on its own single-read 150-cycle Illumina NextSeq 550 flow cell. In the paper's pipeline: Because only junctional sequences without quality scores were contained in the immunoSEQ output, filtering matching that applied to full-length reads could not be performed. To assign V/J genes and CDR3, sequences were annotated using PyIR, a Python wrapper for IgBLAST v1.9, with IMGT germline references. Reads were removed for weak V/J assignments (E-value above 1e-6), missing CDR3, stop codons, out-of-frame junctions, or ambiguous translated residues. V3J clonotypes were defined as sequences sharing the same inferred V gene, J gene, and CDR3 amino acid sequence. Percentage overlap between repertoires was computed as shared unique clonotypes divided by the size of the smaller repertoire. Richness of each repertoire was evaluated using RTK rarefaction, the Chao1 estimator, and Recon v2.1 estimates of unobserved clonotypes. OLGA was used to compute generation probabilities for all TCRbeta clonotypes that the gDNA method yielded from several donors. The source is immuneACCESS, and TCRdb retained only in-frame sequences with V and J called. Part of the clones is not carried over; for the studies checked, unresolved V genes explain less than half of this, and the remainder is unexplained. V and J calls plus clone size are reproduced from that table; the DNA served to infer D and trimming. A total of over 1.4 million clones appear in this sample, roughly 96% of them only once. Approximately 1% of the sample is in the top ten clones.

Results and caveats for the whole study, not just this receptor: Incomplete sequencing was indicated by rarefaction of sorted-subset datasets, despite the large sequencing depth. When a few donors were compared, the shared fraction of clonotypes was 5% to 6.5% for naive CD4, approximately 3.5% for naive CD8, roughly 2.3% for memory CD4, and approximately 0.4% for memory CD8. The small number of donors limited the genetic and exposure-history diversity represented. Clonotypes shared by all four sorted-subset donors showed higher generation probabilities than non-shared clonotypes. Sampling was restricted to blood, and TCR repertoires in tissue are likely to differ from TCR repertoires in blood. Estimated clonotype richness was generally larger for naive than for memory subsets. Pairwise subsampling led to the expectation that sequencing depth would affect the degree of clonotype sharing among donors.

According to the germline V gene (reference sequence), CDR1 reads MNHNY and CDR2 reads SVGAGI. The CDR3 spans 14 residues, from the cysteine through the phenylalanine. Just CDR3 DNA is preserved here, 42 bases in frame from base 1. Trimming leaves V shorter by 5 bases and J shorter by 2 bases, with the junction holding 4 bases beyond the gene matches. The source material was naive CD4+ T cells sorted from blood. Interpreted using the paper, the cell subset or site label stands for: CD45RA+ positively selected. The V gene is TRBV6-6 and the J gene is TRBJ2-7; 9 bases in the junction line up with TRBD2. The clonotype comes from a man aged 25 to 40 in good health. The bases read TGTGCCAGCAGTAATAGCGGGGGAACCTACGAGCAGTACTTC. Translated, this gives CASSNSGGTYEQYF.